There are a few counts of the clone carrying this TCR beta chain. The antigen remains undetermined. Researchers made TCR cDNA using 5'RACE template switching, and this step added a universal primer site and UMIs. Via MiXCR, TCRdb re-called the 5' RACE reads, giving one row per CDR3 protein. The sample includes around 67,000 distinct CDR3 sequences, approximately 7.7% of them seen just once. This sample was included in a study of T cells after yellow fever vaccination. Across the study: Where fractions had low cell numbers, libraries were prepared from them with the SMART-Seq v4 Ultra Low Input RNA kit. Regarding the study as a whole: Repertoires sorted by FACS could include abundant clonotypes that are contaminants from the bulk population. Post-booster reappearance was seen for most primary-vaccination clones (around 96% CD4, around 90% CD8).

The starting material was CD8+ T cells sorted from PBMCs, obtained 4 to 5 days after the first yellow fever vaccination. The receptor's source is a man aged 18 to 30 who received the YFV17D yellow fever vaccine.

CDR3 sequence: CASRAGNSGANVLTF. The CDR3 DNA reads TGCGCCAGCCGCGCGGGGAACTCTGGGGCCAACGTCCTGACTTTC. The chain is built from TRBV5-1 and TRBJ2-6, with a possible D match to TRBD2 (6 bases). V lost 7 bases to trimming and J lost 0 bases, with 11 bases between them. The CDR3 runs to 15 residues. Germline CDR1 is SGHRS and CDR2 is YFSETQ.